The 5 T cell receptor beta chains given below trace back to one sample, sequenced in a study of blood T cell repertoires in COVID-19. Repertoires were generated with immunoSEQ multiplex PCR, while TCRdb's copy carries only in-frame clones and drops some. Here the sample spans about 170,000 clones, roughly 82% being singletons. Sequencing was carried out using peripheral blood. Receptors were obtained from a woman aged 40 to 50 with COVID-19, enrolled during active disease.

The chain carries TRBV28 and TRBJ2-5, with D possibly matching TRBD2 (6 bases). The CDR3 extends over 15 amino acids. V lost 5 bases to trimming and J lost 5 bases, with 18 bases between them. Germline loops: CDR1 MDHEN, CDR2 SYDVKM. The CDR3 DNA follows: TGTGCCAGCAGTCTGCGGGGAAACCTCCTGGAGACCCAGTACTTC. Its translation: CASSLRGNLLETQYF.

The chain is built from TRBV7-8 and TRBJ2-3, with D tentatively TRBD1 (5 bases). The V gene lost 5 bases and the J gene lost 2 bases, with 14 bases spanning the gap. This CDR3 comprises 15 residues. CDR1 and CDR2 (germline): SGHVS, FQNEAQ. CDR3 in DNA: TGTGCCAGCAGCAGCGACAGAGTGTCCACAGATACGCAGTATTTT. It translates to CASSSDRVSTDTQYF.

This chain connects TRBV7-3 to TRBJ2-7; no clear D gene. Trimming shortened V by 0 bases and J by 5 bases, and 11 bases separated the two germline ends. The CDR3 runs 14 residues. The germline V gene has CDR1 SGHTA and CDR2 FQGTGA. CDR3 region: CASSLTLVSNEQYF. The CDR3, as DNA: TGTGCCAGCAGCTTAACGTTGGTTAGCAACGAGCAGTACTTC.

This rearrangement joins TRBV3-1 (or the pseudogene TRBV3-2) to TRBJ2-1; D might be TRBD2 (6 bases). Trimming removed 2 bases at V and 3 bases at J, with 11 bases between. The CDR3 covers 15 residues. Per germline, CDR1 LGHDT and CDR2 YNNKEL (reference sequence). The CDR3 region is CASSQSRGLYNEQFF. CDR3 sequence (DNA): TGTGCCAGCAGCCAATCGCGGGGACTCTACAATGAGCAGTTCTTC.

The sample holds one count of this clone. The chain uses TRBV27 and TRBJ1-1; D is perhaps TRBD1 (6 bases). V gave up 3 bases and J gave up 6 bases, with 8 bases separating them. Germline CDR1 is MNHEY and CDR2 is SMNVEV (reference sequence). This CDR3 contains 12 residues. CDR3 nucleotides: TGTGCCAGCAGTTTCCCAGGGGCTGAAGCTTTCTTT. It encodes CASSFPGAEAFF.